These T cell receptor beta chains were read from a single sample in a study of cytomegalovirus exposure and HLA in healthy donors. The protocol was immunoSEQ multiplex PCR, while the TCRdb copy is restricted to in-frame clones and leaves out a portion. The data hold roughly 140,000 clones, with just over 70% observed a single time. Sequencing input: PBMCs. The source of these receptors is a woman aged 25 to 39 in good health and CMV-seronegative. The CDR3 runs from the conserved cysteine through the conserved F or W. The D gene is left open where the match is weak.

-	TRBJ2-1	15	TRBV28	CASSLGADWGDEQFF
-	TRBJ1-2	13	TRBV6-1	CASSENSLYGYTF
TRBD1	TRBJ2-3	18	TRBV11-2	CASSTLLQGAASTDTQYF
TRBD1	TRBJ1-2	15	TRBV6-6	CASSTLTGITYGYTF
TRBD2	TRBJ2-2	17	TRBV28	CASSPASGGADTGELFF
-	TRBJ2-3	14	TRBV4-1	CASSQGELSDTQYF
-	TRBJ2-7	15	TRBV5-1	CASSLGTSSTYEQYF
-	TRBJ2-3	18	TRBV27	CASTQTRDTTSSTDTQYF
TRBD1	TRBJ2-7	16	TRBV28	CASSSIQGSDSYEQYF
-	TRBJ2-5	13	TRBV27	CASSLLYQETQYF
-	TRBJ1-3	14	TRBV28	CATTGHSSGNTIYF
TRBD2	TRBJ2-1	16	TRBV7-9	CSSSLVSRTSNNEQFF
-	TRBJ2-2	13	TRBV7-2	CASSPGGRGELFF
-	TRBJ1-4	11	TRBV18	CASSPEEKLFF